This record looks at one TCR beta chain sequence and its context. The antigen is not known. The data were obtained in a study of T-cell memory formation after mild COVID-19. The study's findings and limits: The study found contracting CD4+ clones mainly in CM and EM and contracting CD8+ clones in EMRA. Later expanders leaned CD4+, whereas clones that contracted between day 15 and 85 were balanced CD4/CD8.

The germline V gene encodes CDR1 SGHRS and CDR2 YFSETQ. The trim removed 7 bases at V and 0 bases at J, leaving 3 bases unmatched. CDR3 length: 14 residues. Using constant-segment primers, 5'RACE produced TCR alpha and TCR beta cDNA libraries carrying sample barcodes and UMIs. TCRdb used MiXCR to reprocess the 5' RACE reads, holding one entry per CDR3 protein. Among approximately 240,000 distinct CDR3 sequences listed, less than 20% were seen once. The V call is TRBV5-1, the J call TRBJ2-2, with 7 bases matching TRBD1. This sequence originates from a man younger than 35 who had mild COVID-19 (a few samples of this study predate the infection). Cell type and time point are not known. The sample consisted of PBMCs or a T cell subset sorted from them (not recorded which). As DNA, the CDR3 is TGCGCCAGCGCCGGGACAGCGAACACCGGGGAGCTGTTTTTT. It translates to CASAGTANTGELFF.